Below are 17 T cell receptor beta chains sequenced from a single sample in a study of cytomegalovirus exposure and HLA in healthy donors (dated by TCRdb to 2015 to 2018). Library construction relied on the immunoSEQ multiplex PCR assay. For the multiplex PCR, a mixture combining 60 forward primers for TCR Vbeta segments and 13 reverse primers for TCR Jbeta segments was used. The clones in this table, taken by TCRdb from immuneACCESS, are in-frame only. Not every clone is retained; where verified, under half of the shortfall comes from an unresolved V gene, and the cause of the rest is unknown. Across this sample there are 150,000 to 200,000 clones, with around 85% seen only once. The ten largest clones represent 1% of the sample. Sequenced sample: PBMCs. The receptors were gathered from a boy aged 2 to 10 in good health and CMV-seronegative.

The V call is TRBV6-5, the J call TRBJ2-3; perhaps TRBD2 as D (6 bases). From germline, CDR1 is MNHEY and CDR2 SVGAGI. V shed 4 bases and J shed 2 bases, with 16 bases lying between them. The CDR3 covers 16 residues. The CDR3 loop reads CASSSRRGSFTDTQYF. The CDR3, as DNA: TGTGCCAGCAGTTCTCGCCGGGGGTCCTTCACAGATACGCAGTATTTT.

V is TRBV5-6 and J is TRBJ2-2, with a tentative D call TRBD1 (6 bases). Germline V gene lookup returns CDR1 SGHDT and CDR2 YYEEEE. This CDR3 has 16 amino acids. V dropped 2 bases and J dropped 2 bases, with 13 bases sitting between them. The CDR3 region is CASSFGTPLNTGELFF. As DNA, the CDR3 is TGTGCCAGCAGCTTTGGGACACCCCTCAACACCGGGGAGCTGTTTTTT.

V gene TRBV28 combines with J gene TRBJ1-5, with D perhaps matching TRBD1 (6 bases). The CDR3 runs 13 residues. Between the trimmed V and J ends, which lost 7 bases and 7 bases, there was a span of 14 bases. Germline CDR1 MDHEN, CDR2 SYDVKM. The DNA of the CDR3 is TGTGCCAGCAATTCAGGGGTAGGCCAGCCCCAGCATTTT. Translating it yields CASNSGVGQPQHF.

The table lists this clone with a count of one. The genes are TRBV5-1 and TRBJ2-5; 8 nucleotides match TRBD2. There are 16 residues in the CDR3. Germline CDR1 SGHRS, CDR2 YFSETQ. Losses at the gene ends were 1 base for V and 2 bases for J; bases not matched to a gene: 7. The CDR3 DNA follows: TGCGCCAGCAGCTTGTTTATGGCGGGAGGACAAGAGACCCAGTACTTC. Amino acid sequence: CASSLFMAGGQETQYF.

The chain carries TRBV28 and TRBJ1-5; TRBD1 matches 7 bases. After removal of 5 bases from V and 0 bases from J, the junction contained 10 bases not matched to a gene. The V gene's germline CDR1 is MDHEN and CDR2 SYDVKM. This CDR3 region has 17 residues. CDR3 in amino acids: CASSHYKDRSSNQPQHF. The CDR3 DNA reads TGTGCCAGCAGTCACTACAAGGACAGGAGTAGCAATCAGCCCCAGCATTTT.

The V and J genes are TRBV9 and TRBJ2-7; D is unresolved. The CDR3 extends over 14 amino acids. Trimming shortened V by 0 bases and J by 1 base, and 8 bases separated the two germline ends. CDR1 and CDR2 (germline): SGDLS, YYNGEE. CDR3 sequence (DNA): TGTGCCAGCAGCGTAGTACAGAAATCCTACGAGCAGTACTTC. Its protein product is CASSVVQKSYEQYF.

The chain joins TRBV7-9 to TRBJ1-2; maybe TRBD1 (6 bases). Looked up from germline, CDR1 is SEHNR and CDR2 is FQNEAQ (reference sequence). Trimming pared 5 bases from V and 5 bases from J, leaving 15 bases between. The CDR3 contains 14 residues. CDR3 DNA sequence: TGTGCCAGCAGCGGTCCGGGACAACATTATGGCTACACCTTC. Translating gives CASSGPGQHYGYTF.

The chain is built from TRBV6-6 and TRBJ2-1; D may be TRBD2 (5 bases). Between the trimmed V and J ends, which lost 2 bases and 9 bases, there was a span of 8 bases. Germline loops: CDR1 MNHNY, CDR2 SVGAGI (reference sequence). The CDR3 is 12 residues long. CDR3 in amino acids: CASSYGSIEQFF. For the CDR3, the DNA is TGTGCCAGCAGTTACGGGAGCATTGAGCAGTTCTTC.

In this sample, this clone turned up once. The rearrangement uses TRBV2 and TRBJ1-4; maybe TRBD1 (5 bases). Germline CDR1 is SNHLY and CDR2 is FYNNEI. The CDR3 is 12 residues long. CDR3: CAARGDEEKLFF. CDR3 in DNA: TGTGCAGCTAGGGGTGACGAAGAAAAACTGTTTTTT.

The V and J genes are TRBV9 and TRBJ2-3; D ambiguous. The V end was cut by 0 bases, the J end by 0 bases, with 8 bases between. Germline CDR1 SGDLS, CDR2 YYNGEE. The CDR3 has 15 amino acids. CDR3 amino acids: CASSVDARSTDTQYF. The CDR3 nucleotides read TGTGCCAGCAGCGTAGATGCCCGGAGCACAGATACGCAGTATTTT.

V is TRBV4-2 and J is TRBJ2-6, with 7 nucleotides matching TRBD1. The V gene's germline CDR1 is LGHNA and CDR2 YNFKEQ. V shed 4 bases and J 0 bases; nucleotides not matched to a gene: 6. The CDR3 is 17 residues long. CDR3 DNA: TGTGCCAGCAGCCCAAAGGGGGCAGTCTCTGGGGCCAACGTCCTGACTTTC. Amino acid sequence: CASSPKGAVSGANVLTF.

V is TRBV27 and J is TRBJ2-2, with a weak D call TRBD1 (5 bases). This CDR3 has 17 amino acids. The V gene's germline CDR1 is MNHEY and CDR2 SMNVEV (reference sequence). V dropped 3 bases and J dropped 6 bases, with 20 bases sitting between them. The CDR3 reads CASSFGFETVGPGELFF. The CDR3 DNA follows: TGTGCCAGCAGTTTTGGGTTTGAGACAGTCGGTCCCGGGGAGCTGTTTTTT.

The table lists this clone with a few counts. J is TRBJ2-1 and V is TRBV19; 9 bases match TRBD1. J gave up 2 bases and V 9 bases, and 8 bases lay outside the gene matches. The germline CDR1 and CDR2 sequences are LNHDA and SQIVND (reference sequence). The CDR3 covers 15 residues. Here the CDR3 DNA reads TGTGCCAGCATTGGGGGACAGGGTGCCTACAATGAGCAGTTCTTC. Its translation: CASIGGQGAYNEQFF. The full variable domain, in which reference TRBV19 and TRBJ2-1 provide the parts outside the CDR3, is DGGITQSPKYLFRKEGQNVTLSCEQNLNHDAMYWYRQDPGQGLRLIYYSQIVNDFQKGDIAEGYSVSREKKESFPLTVTSAQKNPTAFYLCASIGGQGAYNEQFFGPGTRLTVL.

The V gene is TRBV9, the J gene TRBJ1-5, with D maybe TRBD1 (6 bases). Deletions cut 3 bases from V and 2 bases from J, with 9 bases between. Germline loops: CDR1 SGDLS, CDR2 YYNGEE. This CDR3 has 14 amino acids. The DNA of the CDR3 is TGTGCCAGCAGCGGAGGGGGGGGCAATCAGCCCCAGCATTTT. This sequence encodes CASSGGGGNQPQHF.

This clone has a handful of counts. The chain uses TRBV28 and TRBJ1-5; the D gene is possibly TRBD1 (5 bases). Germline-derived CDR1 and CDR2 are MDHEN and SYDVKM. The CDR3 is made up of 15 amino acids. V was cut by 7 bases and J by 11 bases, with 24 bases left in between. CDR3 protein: CASIAGLGRQSAQHF. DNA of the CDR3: TGTGCCAGCATAGCAGGGTTGGGGCGGCAATCAGCCCAGCATTTT.

CDR3 bases: TGCGCCAGCAGTGCGAGACTTCCCACCGGGGAGCTGTTTTTT. Protein product: CASSARLPTGELFF. This chain joins TRBV10-1 and TRBJ2-2; D gene uncertain. Trimming stripped 4 bases from V and 4 bases from J, with 10 bases between. This CDR3 is 14 amino acids long. Germline V gene sequence: CDR1 WNHNN, CDR2 SYGVQD (reference sequence).

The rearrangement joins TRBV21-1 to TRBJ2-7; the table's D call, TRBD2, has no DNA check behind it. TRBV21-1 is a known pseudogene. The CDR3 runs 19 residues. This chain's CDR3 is CASTPPGPGLAGGSYEQYV. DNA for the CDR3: TGTGCCAGCACCCCCCCGGGGCCGGGACTAGCGGGGGGTTCCTACGAGCAGTACGTC.